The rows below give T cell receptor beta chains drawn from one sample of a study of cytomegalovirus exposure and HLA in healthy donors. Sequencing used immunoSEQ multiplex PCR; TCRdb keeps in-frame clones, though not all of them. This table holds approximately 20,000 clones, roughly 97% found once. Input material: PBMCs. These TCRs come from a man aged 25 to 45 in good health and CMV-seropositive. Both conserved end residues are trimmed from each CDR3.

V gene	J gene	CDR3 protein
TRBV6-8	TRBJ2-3	ASSYPRENTQY
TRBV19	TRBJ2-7	ASSIEGQIYEQY
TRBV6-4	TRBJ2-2	ASSDSAGGGGELF
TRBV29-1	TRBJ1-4	SGGNRGATNEKLF
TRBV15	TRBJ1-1	ATSRDPRGTEAF
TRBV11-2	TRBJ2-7	ASSSFRDRRLHEQY
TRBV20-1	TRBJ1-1	SARDTDEAF
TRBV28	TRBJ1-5	ASSPWGGSGNQPQH
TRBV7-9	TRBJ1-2	ASSSDRAGLGYGYT
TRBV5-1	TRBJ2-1	ASSLMMAGGGNEQF
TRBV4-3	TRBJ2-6	ASSQESGSGANVLT
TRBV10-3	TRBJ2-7	AIMGDRKTYEQY
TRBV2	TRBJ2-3	ASSPTSTDTQY
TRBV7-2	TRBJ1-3	ASSFGGNTIY
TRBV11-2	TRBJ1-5	ASSAGRNQPQH
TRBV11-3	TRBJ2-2	ASSPRTVPGELF
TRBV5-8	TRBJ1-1	ASSFRVTEAF
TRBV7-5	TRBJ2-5	ARSLSRGGSEETQY
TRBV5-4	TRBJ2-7	ASSRGLAETYEQY
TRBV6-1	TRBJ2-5	ASSARQGLVETQY
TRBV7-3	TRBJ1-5	ASSLQHNQPQH
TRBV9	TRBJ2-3	ASSSGVTDTQY
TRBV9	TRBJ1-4	ASSEGGKITNEKLF
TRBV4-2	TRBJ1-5	ASSQDGGQPQH
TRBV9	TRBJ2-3	ASSTQRESRDTQY
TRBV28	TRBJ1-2	ASSLARDSRYT
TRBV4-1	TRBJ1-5	ASSQAQGDSNQPQH
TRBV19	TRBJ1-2	ASSTRRVST
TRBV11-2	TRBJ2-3	ASSLRTGVVAQY
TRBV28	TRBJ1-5	ASSRPPGTGGNQPQH
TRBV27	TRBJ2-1	ASSLTNPSSYNEQF
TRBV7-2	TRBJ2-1	ASSLGTTLYNEQF
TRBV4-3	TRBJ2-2	ASTKRQGGELF
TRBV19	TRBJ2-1	ASNSLGQGRYNEQF
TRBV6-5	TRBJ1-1	ASRDRGRNTEAF
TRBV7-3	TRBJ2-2	ASSDRGRGNTGELF
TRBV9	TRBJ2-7	ASSVGASGEQY
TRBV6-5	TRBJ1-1	ASRTIDSTGTEAF
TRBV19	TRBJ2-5	ASSIGDRGRETQY
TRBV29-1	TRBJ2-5	SVEEEDIGWEETQY
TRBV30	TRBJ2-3	AWKKREGTDTQY
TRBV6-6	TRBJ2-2	ASSPQGNTGELF
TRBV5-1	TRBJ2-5	ASSLQGMGETQY
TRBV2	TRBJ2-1	AIPDRGVGSSYNEQF
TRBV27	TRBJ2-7	ASSPTNSYEQY
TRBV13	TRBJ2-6	ASSPDRAGTLT
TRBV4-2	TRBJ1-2	ASSQGSDYGYT
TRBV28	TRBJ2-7	ASSKWTVRGQY
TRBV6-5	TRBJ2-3	ASSRTVGDTQY
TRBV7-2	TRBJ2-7	ASSSQGLADNEQY
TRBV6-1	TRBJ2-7	ASSEGGQGTYEQY
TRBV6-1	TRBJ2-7	ASSGPSRAYEQY